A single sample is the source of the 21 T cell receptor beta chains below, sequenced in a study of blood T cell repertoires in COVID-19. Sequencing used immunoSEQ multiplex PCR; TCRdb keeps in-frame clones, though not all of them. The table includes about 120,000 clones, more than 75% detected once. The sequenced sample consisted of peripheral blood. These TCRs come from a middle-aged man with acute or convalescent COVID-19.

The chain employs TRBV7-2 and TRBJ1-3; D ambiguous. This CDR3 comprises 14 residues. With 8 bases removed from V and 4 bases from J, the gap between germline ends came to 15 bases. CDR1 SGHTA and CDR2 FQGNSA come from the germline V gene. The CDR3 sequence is CASAEDFPGNTIYF. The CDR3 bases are TGTGCCAGCGCTGAGGATTTCCCAGGAAACACCATATATTTT. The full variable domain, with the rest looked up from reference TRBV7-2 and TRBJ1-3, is GAGVSQSPSNKVTEKGKDVELRCDPISGHTALYWYRQSLGQGLEFLIYFQGNSAPDKSGLPSDRFSAERTGGSVSTLTIQRTQQEDSAVYLCASAEDFPGNTIYFGEGSWLTVV.

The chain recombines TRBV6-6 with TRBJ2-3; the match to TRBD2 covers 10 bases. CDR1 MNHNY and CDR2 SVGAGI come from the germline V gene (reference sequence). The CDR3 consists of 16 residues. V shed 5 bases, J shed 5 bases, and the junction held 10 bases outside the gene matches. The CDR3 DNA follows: TGTGCCAGCAGTAGAACGCTAGCGGGAGTGGGAGATACGCAGTATTTT. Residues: CASSRTLAGVGDTQYF.

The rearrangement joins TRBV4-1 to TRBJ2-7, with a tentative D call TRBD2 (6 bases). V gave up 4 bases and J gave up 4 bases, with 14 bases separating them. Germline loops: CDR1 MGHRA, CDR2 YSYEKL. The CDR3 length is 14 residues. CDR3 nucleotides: TGCGCCAGCAGCCCAACCGGAGGGGAGTACGAGCAGTACTTC. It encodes CASSPTGGEYEQYF.

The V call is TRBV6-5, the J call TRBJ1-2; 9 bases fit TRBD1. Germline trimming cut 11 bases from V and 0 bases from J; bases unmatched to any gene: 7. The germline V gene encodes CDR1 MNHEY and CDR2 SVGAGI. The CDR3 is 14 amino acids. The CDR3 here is CAAHRDRANYGYTF. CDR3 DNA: TGTGCCGCTCACCGGGACAGGGCTAACTATGGCTACACCTTC.

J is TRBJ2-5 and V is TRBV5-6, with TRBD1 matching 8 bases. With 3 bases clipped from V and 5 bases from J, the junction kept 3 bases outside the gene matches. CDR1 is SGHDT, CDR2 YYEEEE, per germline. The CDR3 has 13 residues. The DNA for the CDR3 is TGTGCCAGCAGCTGGACAGGGTCGGAGACCCAGTACTTC. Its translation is CASSWTGSETQYF.

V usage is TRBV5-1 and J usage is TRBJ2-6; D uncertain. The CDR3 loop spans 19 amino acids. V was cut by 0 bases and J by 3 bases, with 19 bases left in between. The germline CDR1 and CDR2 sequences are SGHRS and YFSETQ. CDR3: CASSLALVRLRSGANVLTF. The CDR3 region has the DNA TGCGCCAGCAGCTTGGCATTAGTCAGGCTAAGAAGTGGGGCCAACGTCCTGACTTTC.

CDR3 protein: CAWSVRGGRRDTGELFF. The CDR3 DNA reads TGTGCCTGGAGTGTACGGGGGGGCCGGAGGGACACCGGGGAGCTGTTTTTT. V gene TRBV30 combines with J gene TRBJ2-2, with TRBD2 matching over 8 bases. The CDR3 is 17 residues long. The V segment lost 0 bases and the J segment 3 bases; nucleotides outside the gene matches: 9. Germline assignment: CDR1 GTSNPN and CDR2 SVGIG (reference sequence).

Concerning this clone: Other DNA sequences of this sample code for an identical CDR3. CDR3 nucleotide sequence: TGTGCCAGCAGTTATATCCGTGGCAATCAGCCCCAGCATTTT. Its protein is CASSYIRGNQPQHF. The V and J genes are TRBV6-5 and TRBJ1-5; D is ambiguous. The CDR3 is 14 residues long. Germline-derived CDR1 and CDR2 are MNHEY and SVGAGI. Trimming took 3 bases from V and 2 from J, leaving 8 bases between them.

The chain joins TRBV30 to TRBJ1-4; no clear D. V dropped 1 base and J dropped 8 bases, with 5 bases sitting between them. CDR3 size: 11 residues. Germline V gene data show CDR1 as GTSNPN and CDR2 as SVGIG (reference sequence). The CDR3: CAWSGEEKLFF. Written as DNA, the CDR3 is TGTGCCTGGAGTGGAGAAGAAAAACTGTTTTTT.

CDR3 bases: TGTGCCAGCAGCTTGGGTCTACAGGGGTTTAGGGCTGAAGCTTTCTTT. Protein sequence: CASSLGLQGFRAEAFF. The V and J genes are TRBV7-9 and TRBJ1-1; 7 positions match TRBD1. Germline-derived CDR1 and CDR2 are SEHNR and FQNEAQ (reference sequence). There are 16 residues in the CDR3. Losses at the gene ends were 3 bases for V and 6 bases for J; bases not matched to a gene: 13. The full variable domain, rest sourced from reference TRBV7-9 and TRBJ1-1, is DTGVSQNPRHKITKRGQNVTFRCDPISEHNRLYWYRQTLGQGPEFLTYFQNEAQLEKSRLLSDRFSAERPKGSFSTLEIQRTEQGDSAMYLCASSLGLQGFRAEAFFGQGTRLTVV.

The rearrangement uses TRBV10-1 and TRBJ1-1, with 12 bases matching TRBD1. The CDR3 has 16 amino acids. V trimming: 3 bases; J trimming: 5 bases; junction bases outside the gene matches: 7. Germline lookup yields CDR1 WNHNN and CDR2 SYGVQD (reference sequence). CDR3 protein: CASSDPGTGGLTEAFF. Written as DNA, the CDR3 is TGCGCCAGCAGTGATCCGGGGACAGGGGGCCTGACTGAAGCTTTCTTT.

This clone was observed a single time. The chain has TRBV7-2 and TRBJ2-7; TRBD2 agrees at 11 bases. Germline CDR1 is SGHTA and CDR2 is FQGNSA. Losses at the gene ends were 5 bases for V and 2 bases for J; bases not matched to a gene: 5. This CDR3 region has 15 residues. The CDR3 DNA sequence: TGTGCCAGCAGCCCGACTAGCGGGAAGGCCTACGAGCAGTACTTC. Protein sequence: CASSPTSGKAYEQYF.

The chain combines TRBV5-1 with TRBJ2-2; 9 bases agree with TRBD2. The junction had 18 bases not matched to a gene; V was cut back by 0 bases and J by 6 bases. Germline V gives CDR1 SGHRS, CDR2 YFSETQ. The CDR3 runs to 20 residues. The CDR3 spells CASSLALWSVGVAGAGELFF. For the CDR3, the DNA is TGCGCCAGCAGCTTGGCACTCTGGTCCGTAGGGGTAGCGGGAGCCGGGGAGCTGTTTTTT.

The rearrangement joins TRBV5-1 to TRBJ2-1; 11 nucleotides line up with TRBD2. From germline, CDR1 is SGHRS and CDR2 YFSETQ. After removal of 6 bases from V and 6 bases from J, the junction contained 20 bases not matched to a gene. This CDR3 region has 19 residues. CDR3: CASTSLGGGGTSGSNEQFF. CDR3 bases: TGCGCCAGCACCTCGCTCGGGGGAGGGGGAACTAGCGGGAGCAATGAGCAGTTCTTC.

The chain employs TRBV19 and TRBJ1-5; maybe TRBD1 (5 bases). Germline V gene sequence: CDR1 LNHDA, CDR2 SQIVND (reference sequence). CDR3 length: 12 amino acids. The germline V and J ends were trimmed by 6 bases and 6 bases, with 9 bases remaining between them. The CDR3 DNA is TGTGCCAGTAGAAGGGGCGGTCAGCCCCAGCATTTT. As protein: CASRRGGQPQHF.

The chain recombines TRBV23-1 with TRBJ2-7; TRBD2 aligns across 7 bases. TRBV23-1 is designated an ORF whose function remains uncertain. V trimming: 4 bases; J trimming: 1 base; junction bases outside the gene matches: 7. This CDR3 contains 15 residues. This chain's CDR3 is CASSLGRESSYEQYF. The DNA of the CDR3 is TGCGCCAGCAGTCTGGGGCGGGAGAGTTCCTACGAGCAGTACTTC.

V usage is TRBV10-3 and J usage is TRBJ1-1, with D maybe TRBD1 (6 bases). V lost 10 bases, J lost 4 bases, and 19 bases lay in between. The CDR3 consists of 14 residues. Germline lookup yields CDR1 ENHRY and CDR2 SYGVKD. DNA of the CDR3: TGTGCCACCACAGGGAGCAGTAGTGGCACTGAAGCTTTCTTT. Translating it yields CATTGSSSGTEAFF.

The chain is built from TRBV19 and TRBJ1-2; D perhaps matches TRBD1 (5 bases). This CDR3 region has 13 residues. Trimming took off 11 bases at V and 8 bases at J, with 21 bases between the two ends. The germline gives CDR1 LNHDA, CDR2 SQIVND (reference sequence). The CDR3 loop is CACSQGVFVGYTF. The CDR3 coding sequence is TGTGCCTGCTCCCAAGGGGTGTTCGTCGGCTACACCTTC.

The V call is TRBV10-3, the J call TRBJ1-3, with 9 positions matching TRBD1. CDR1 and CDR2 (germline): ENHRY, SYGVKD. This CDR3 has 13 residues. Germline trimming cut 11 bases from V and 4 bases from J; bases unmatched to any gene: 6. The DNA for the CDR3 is TGTGCCGTGGGGGACAGGGTCGGAAACACCATATATTTT. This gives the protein CAVGDRVGNTIYF.

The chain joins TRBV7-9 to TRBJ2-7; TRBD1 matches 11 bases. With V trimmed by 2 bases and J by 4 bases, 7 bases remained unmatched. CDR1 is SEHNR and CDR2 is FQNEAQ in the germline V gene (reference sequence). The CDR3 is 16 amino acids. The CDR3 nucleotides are TGTGCCAGCAGCTTAAATGGACAGGGGGCGCGATACGAGCAGTACTTC. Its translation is CASSLNGQGARYEQYF.

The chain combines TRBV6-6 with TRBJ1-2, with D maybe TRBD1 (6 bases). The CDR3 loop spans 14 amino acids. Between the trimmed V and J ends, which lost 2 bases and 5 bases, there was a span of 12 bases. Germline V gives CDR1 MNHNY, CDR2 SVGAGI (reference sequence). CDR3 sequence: CASSYARTDYGYTF. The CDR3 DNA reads TGTGCCAGCAGTTACGCTAGGACAGATTATGGCTACACCTTC.